A selection of T cell receptor beta chains follows, all from one sample in a study of PD-L1 blockade in urothelial cancer. Libraries were prepared by immunoSEQ multiplex PCR; TCRdb keeps only in-frame clonotypes and omits some of them. This table has 60,000 to 85,000 clones, approximately 90% appearing once. The sequenced sample was PBMCs, obtained around atezolizumab (anti-PD-L1) treatment. The receptor set was obtained from a woman in her 70s with urothelial cancer. Each CDR3 is given with its conserved first and last residue. A D gene is named only where the DNA matches it firmly. The size of a clone is reported for some rows only, either as once, few or many, or as a class for expanded clones.

clone size | J gene | D gene | V gene | CDR3 DNA | CDR3 protein
. | TRBJ2-2 | . | TRBV5-1 | TGCGCCAGCAGCTTGGCCACGGGCAGGGTGCACGGGGAGCTGTTTTTT | CASSLATGRVHGELFF
. | TRBJ1-4 | . | TRBV6-1 | TGTGCCAGCAACGGTGCACGGAGTAATGAAAAACTGTTTTTT | CASNGARSNEKLFF
. | TRBJ2-1 | TRBD2 | TRBV5-6 | TGTGCCAGCAGCTTTTGGACTAGCGGGCCCATAGGGGGCTACAATGAGCAGTTCTTC | CASSFWTSGPIGGYNEQFF
. | TRBJ2-7 | . | TRBV9 | TGTGCCAGCAGCGTAGGGCATGCGACATTTCCCTACGAGCAGTACTTC | CASSVGHATFPYEQYF
once | TRBJ2-5 | . | TRBV15 | TGTGCCACCAGCAGAAGGCAGGGTCCGCAAGAGACCCAGTACTTC | CATSRRQGPQETQYF
. | TRBJ2-2 | . | TRBV13 | TGTGCCAGCAAGAGGAGCGGAGTGGCGAACACCGGGGAGCTGTTTTTT | CASKRSGVANTGELFF
. | TRBJ2-1 | TRBD2 | TRBV19 | TGTGCCAGTAGTATAGTGGCTAGCGGGAGATCTGACAATGAGCAGTTCTTC | CASSIVASGRSDNEQFF
. | TRBJ2-7 | . | TRBV30 | TGTGCCTGGAGCAAGAGTTCCTACGAGCAGTACTTC | CAWSKSSYEQYF
. | TRBJ2-3 | . | TRBV9 | TGTGCCAGCAGCGTAGGAGTGAAGAATCAGTATTTT | CASSVGVKNQYF
. | TRBJ2-1 | . | TRBV4-1 | TGCGCCAGCAGCCAAGGAGGGGGAGAGGGGAAGGACTACAATGAGCAGTTCTTC | CASSQGGGEGKDYNEQFF
. | TRBJ2-1 | . | TRBV4-1 | TGCGCCAGTACAAATACCTACAATGAGCAGTTCTTC | CASTNTYNEQFF
. | TRBJ2-1 | TRBD2 | TRBV5-1 | TGCGCCAGCAGCGTACGACTAGCGGGATACAATGAGCAGTTCTTC | CASSVRLAGYNEQFF
. | TRBJ2-2 | . | TRBV10-3 | TGTGCCATCAGTGTTACGAACACCGGGGAGCTGTTTTTT | CAISVTNTGELFF
. | TRBJ1-3 | . | TRBV5-1 | TGCGCCAGCAGCTTGTGGGGGGGCCTAAGCTCTGGAAACACCATATATTTT | CASSLWGGLSSGNTIYF
. | TRBJ2-5 | TRBD1 | TRBV2 | TGTGCCAGCAAAGGGTTGAGGACAGGGGGAGAGACCCAGTACTTC | CASKGLRTGGETQYF
. | TRBJ2-7 | . | TRBV7-2 | TGTGCCAGCAGCCTCAGATACGAGCAGTACTTC | CASSLRYEQYF
. | TRBJ2-7 | TRBD1 | TRBV7-8 | TGTGCCAGCAGCCCGGGACAGGCGACCTACGAGCAGTACTTC | CASSPGQATYEQYF
. | TRBJ1-4 | TRBD1 | TRBV4-3 | TGCGCCAGCAGCCAAGAGGGACAGGCAAATGAAAAACTGTTTTTT | CASSQEGQANEKLFF
. | TRBJ1-5 | TRBD1 | TRBV11-2 | TGTGCCAGCAGCGCTAACTCCATACAGGGGAATCAGCCCCAGCATTTT | CASSANSIQGNQPQHF
. | TRBJ2-2 | . | TRBV7-3 | TGTGCCAGCAGCTTAACGGGGACACTGAACACCGGGGAGCTGTTTTTT | CASSLTGTLNTGELFF
once | TRBJ1-1 | . | TRBV5-1 | TGCGCCAGCAGCGTCAGGGATAGGTACACTGAAGCTTTCTTT | CASSVRDRYTEAFF
. | TRBJ2-7 | . | TRBV7-2 | TGTGCCAGCAGCTCCAGGTGGGTGCGGGCCGAGCAGTACTTC | CASSSRWVRAEQYF
. | TRBJ2-1 | TRBD2 | TRBV4-2 | TGTGCCAGCAGCCAGCCCACCTTGCGGGGGGGTAATGAGCAGTTCTTC | CASSQPTLRGGNEQFF